This T cell receptor (beta chain) was obtained from a study of blood T cell repertoires in COVID-19. About the study: Samples of COVID-19 (acute and convalescent) were obtained from the United States, Italy and Spain.

The CDR3 sequence is 17 residues long. With V trimmed by 4 bases and J by 3 bases, 9 bases remained unmatched. CDR1 is SGHRS, CDR2 YFSETQ, per germline. The protocol was immunoSEQ multiplex PCR, while the TCRdb copy is restricted to in-frame clones and leaves out a portion. The repertoire holds about 360,000 clones, with 88% as singletons. The chain carries TRBV5-1 and TRBJ2-3; 12 nucleotides agree with TRBD2. Sequenced: PBMCs or T cells enriched from blood (not recorded which). This sequence originates from a middle-aged woman with acute COVID-19. CDR3 region: CASSRASGGAGTDTQYF. The CDR3 nucleotides read TGCGCCAGCAGCCGGGCTAGCGGGGGGGCCGGTACAGATACGCAGTATTTT. The full variable domain, in which reference TRBV5-1 and TRBJ2-3 provide the parts outside the CDR3, is KAGVTQTPRYLIKTRGQQVTLSCSPISGHRSVSWYQQTPGQGLQFLFEYFSETQRNKGNFPGRFSGRQFSNSRSEMNVSTLELGDSALYLCASSRASGGAGTDTQYFGPGTRLTVL.